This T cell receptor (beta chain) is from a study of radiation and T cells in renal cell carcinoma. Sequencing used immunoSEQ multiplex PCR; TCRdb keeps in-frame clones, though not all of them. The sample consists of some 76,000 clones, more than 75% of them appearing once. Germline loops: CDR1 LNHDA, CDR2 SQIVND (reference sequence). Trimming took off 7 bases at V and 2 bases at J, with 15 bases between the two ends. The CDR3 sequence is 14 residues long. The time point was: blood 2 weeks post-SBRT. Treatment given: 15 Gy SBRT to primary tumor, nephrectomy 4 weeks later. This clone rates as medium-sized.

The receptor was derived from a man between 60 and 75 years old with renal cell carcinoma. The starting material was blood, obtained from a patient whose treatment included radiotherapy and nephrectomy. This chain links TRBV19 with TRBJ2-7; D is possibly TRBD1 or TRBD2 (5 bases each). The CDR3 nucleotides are TGTGCCAGTACTCAACAGGTGGGACCCTACGAGCAGTACTTC. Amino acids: CASTQQVGPYEQYF.